Listed below are T cell receptor beta chains from one sample, sequenced in a study of regulatory T cells in long-lasting Graves disease. TCRdb reprocessed the multiplex PCR reads via MiXCR and lists one record per CDR3 protein. The repertoire includes roughly 430,000 distinct CDR3 sequences, under 25% of them detected once, and 14% sits in the top ten. Sequenced material: peripheral blood mononuclear cells (PBMCs), taken when the disease was refractory, from a patient treated with antithyroid drugs. These receptors came from a female donor with Graves disease. Both conserved end residues are part of each CDR3. The order of the fields is J gene, V gene, D gene, clone size, CDR3 DNA, CDR3 protein. The D gene is left open where the match is weak. Size tells how often a clone was seen (once, few, many) or the class of an expanded clone, and some rows leave it out.

TRBJ1-4,TRBV25-1,NA,few,TGTGCCAGCAGTGCGGAGGGAAGACGGAATGAAAAACTGTTTTTT,CASSAEGRRNEKLFF
TRBJ2-5,TRBV5-6,NA,few,TGTGCCAGCAGCTACCGGGACACGAAAGAGACCCAGTACTTC,CASSYRDTKETQYF
TRBJ2-7,TRBV5-6,TRBD2,NA,TGTGCCAGCAGCTTGAACGATTGGCGGGAGGATCACGAGCAGTACTTC,CASSLNDWREDHEQYF
TRBJ1-2,TRBV30,NA,NA,TGTGCCTGGGCGGGTCTGGGCTCGGATGGCTACACCTTC,CAWAGLGSDGYTF
TRBJ1-2,TRBV11-1,NA,once,TGTGCCAGCAGCTTAGAAGCAGGGAGCTATGGCTACACCTTC,CASSLEAGSYGYTF
TRBJ2-7,TRBV15,TRBD2,many,TGTGCCACCAACCCGGGACTAGCGTCTCGCGAGCAGTACTTC,CATNPGLASREQYF
TRBJ1-2,TRBV29-1,TRBD1,many,TGCAGCGTTGAGACGGGACAGGGGGCCTTTGGCTACACCTTC,CSVETGQGAFGYTF
TRBJ2-5,TRBV11-1,NA,many,TGTGCCAGCAGCTTAGACATGTACCAAGAGACCCAGTACTTC,CASSLDMYQETQYF
TRBJ1-2,TRBV18,NA,NA,TGTGCCAGCTCACCACAGTCGGAAAATAACTATGGCTACACCTTC,CASSPQSENNYGYTF
TRBJ1-1,TRBV5-1,NA,once,TGCGCCAGCAGCGTAGAGTCACAGAGCACTGAAGCTTTCTTT,CASSVESQSTEAFF
TRBJ2-7,TRBV20-1,NA,NA,TGCAGTGCTACCTACGAGCAGTACTTC,CSATYEQYF
TRBJ1-3,TRBV3-1,NA,many,TGTGCCAGCAGCCTAAACGACAGGATGGGAAACACCATATATTTT,CASSLNDRMGNTIYF
TRBJ1-1,TRBV15,TRBD1,many,TGTGCCACCATATTCAGGGGGCAGGCTTTCTTT,CATIFRGQAFF
TRBJ1-5,TRBV6-1,NA,NA,TGTGCCAGCACTCTAGGTCAGAGCAATCAGCCCCAGCATTTT,CASTLGQSNQPQHF
TRBJ1-5,TRBV30,TRBD1,many,TGTGCCTGGAGTCCCGGGACAGGGACTCAGCCCCAGCATTTT,CAWSPGTGTQPQHF
TRBJ1-2,TRBV12-3/TRBV12-4,NA,many,TGTGCCAGCAGTTTTGGGGCCCGGGGGGACCATGGCTACACCTTC,CASSFGARGDHGYTF
TRBJ1-3,TRBV20-1,NA,NA,TGCAGTGCTCCGGACATCTTCGAAAACACCATATATTTT,CSAPDIFENTIYF
TRBJ2-1,TRBV20-1,TRBD2,NA,TGCAGTGCAATAGTCTCGACTAGCGGGAGCGATGAGCAGTTCTTC,CSAIVSTSGSDEQFF
TRBJ2-7,TRBV28,NA,NA,TGTGCCAGCAAAGGGCAGGGGGGTGGCGGGTCCCGGTTAGGAGAGCAGTACTTC,CASKGQGGGGSRLGEQYF
TRBJ1-3,TRBV6-1,NA,many,TGTGCCAGCAGACAGGGTTCTGGAAACACCATATATTTT,CASRQGSGNTIYF
TRBJ2-2,TRBV10-2,NA,few,TGCGCCAGCAGGGAGTCCTCTTTGGGCACCGGGGAGCTGTTTTTT,CASRESSLGTGELFF
TRBJ2-1,TRBV28,TRBD1,few,TGTGCCAGCAGTTCTTCCGGGACAGGGGTCAATGAGCAGTTCTTC,CASSSSGTGVNEQFF
TRBJ1-1,TRBV7-9,NA,many,TGTGCCAGCAGCTTAGCAGAGAACACTGAAGCTTTCTTT,CASSLAENTEAFF
TRBJ2-7,TRBV2,TRBD2,many,TGTGCCAGCAGGTCTTCGGGACTAGCGACCTACGAGCAGTACTTC,CASRSSGLATYEQYF
TRBJ1-1,TRBV11-2,TRBD1,many,TGTGCCAGCAGCTCACTAATGGACAGGCTGAACACTGAAGCTTTCTTT,CASSSLMDRLNTEAFF
TRBJ2-7,TRBV18,NA,NA,TGTGCCAGCTCACCAAGGCCGCTACCGAACCACGAGCAGTACTTC,CASSPRPLPNHEQYF
TRBJ1-1,TRBV12-3/TRBV12-4,NA,many,TGTGCCAGCAGTTTCTCCGCGACGGCATATACTGAAGCTTTCTTT,CASSFSATAYTEAFF
TRBJ2-7,TRBV5-8,NA,NA,TGTGCCAGCAGCCCTCTGACGCACTCCTACGAGCAGTACTTC,CASSPLTHSYEQYF
TRBJ2-7,TRBV14,TRBD2,NA,TGTGCCAGCAGCCAAGGGACTAGCGGCCCCTACGAGCAGTACTTC,CASSQGTSGPYEQYF
TRBJ2-5,TRBV20-1,NA,NA,TGCAGTGCTTCCCGTGTCGGGGTACAAGAGACCCAGTACTTC,CSASRVGVQETQYF
TRBJ2-3,TRBV12-3/TRBV12-4,NA,NA,TGTGCCAGCAGTTTTCAGGGGAGTTCCCTCCCAGATACGCAGTATTTT,CASSFQGSSLPDTQYF
TRBJ1-5,TRBV20-1,NA,many,TGCAGTGCTACAGGACAGAGCAATCAGCCCCAGCATTTT,CSATGQSNQPQHF
TRBJ2-7,TRBV20-1,TRBD2,NA,TGCAGTGCTCCAGCTAGCGGGGGCTCCTACGAGCAGTACTTC,CSAPASGGSYEQYF
TRBJ2-7,TRBV11-3,NA,NA,TGTGCCAGCAGCGCAGATGCGGGTGTAACCTACGAGCAGTACTTC,CASSADAGVTYEQYF
TRBJ2-1,TRBV12-3/TRBV12-4,TRBD2,NA,TGCACGAGCGGGAGAGCCTACAATGAGCAGTTCTTC,CTSGRAYNEQFF
TRBJ2-5,TRBV2,TRBD2,many,TGTGCCAGCCGCGGGACTAGCGGGAGACAAGAGACCCAGTACTTC,CASRGTSGRQETQYF
TRBJ2-2,TRBV28,NA,many,TGTGCCACCCTAGGGGAGCTCAACACCGGGGAGCTGTTTTTT,CATLGELNTGELFF
TRBJ1-1,TRBV6-1,TRBD1,few,TGTGCCAGCACCACAGGGGCGCCTTTCCGTGCTTTCTTT,CASTTGAPFRAFF
TRBJ2-3,TRBV27,NA,NA,TGTGCCAGCAGCTACGGATGGAACACAGATACGCAGTATTTT,CASSYGWNTDTQYF
TRBJ1-4,TRBV20-1,NA,many,TGCAGTGCTAGAGCGGGACACCTAGGGAAACTGTTTTTT,CSARAGHLGKLFF
TRBJ2-7,TRBV27,NA,many,TGTGCCAGCAGAGCTATAAGGGCCTCCTACGAGCAGTACTTC,CASRAIRASYEQYF
TRBJ2-7,TRBV12-3/TRBV12-4,NA,many,TGTGCCAGCAGCTCACAGGGTTTCTACGAGCAGTACTTC,CASSSQGFYEQYF
TRBJ1-5,TRBV12-3/TRBV12-4,NA,few,TGTGCCAGCAGAGCCGGGACGGAGAATCAGCCCCAGCATTTT,CASRAGTENQPQHF
TRBJ1-1,TRBV19,TRBD1,NA,TGTGCCAGTAGTACGAGACAGGGAGGGTGGACTGAAGCTTTCTTT,CASSTRQGGWTEAFF
TRBJ1-1,TRBV29-1,NA,NA,TGCAGCGTCGCTCTTAACAGGGACACTGAAGCTTTCTTT,CSVALNRDTEAFF
TRBJ2-1,TRBV5-5,NA,few,TGTGCCAGCAGCTTGGGTCCGCGGCTAACCTACAATGAGCAGTTCTTC,CASSLGPRLTYNEQFF
TRBJ2-7,TRBV20-1,TRBD1,few,TGCAGTGCTACGGACACCGGGACAGGGATTTACGAGCAGTACTTC,CSATDTGTGIYEQYF
TRBJ2-3,TRBV5-1,TRBD1,few,TGCGCCAGCACCCAAGGGACAGGGGGCTCAGATACGCAGTATTTT,CASTQGTGGSDTQYF
TRBJ2-2,TRBV7-9,NA,NA,TGTGCCAGCAGCTTCTTCGCCGGTGGGACCGGGGAGCTGTTTTTT,CASSFFAGGTGELFF
TRBJ2-7,TRBV20-1,NA,NA,TGCAGTGCTAGCGACGGATACGAGCAGTACTTC,CSASDGYEQYF
TRBJ2-7,TRBV28,TRBD1,many,TGTGCCAGCAGCCTCACGGGACAGTCCTACGAGCAGTACTTC,CASSLTGQSYEQYF
TRBJ2-7,TRBV15,TRBD2,few,TGTGCCACCAGCAGAGGGGAGGGTTCCTACGAGCAGTACTTC,CATSRGEGSYEQYF
TRBJ2-2,TRBV20-1,NA,NA,TGCAGTGCTAGGCTGGGCACCGGGGAGCTGTTTTTT,CSARLGTGELFF
TRBJ2-2,TRBV10-3,TRBD2,few,TGTGCCACCCTCCCGCGGGGGGACAACACCGGGGAGCTGTTTTTT,CATLPRGDNTGELFF
TRBJ2-2,TRBV20-1,NA,many,TGCAGTGCTAGTCAAGGGTCCGGGGAGCTGTTTTTT,CSASQGSGELFF
TRBJ1-4,TRBV28,NA,many,TGTGCCAGCAGGACCGGGACCCCGAGGACTAATGAAAAACTGTTTTTT,CASRTGTPRTNEKLFF
TRBJ1-4,TRBV29-1,TRBD1,NA,TGCAGCGTAAGGGACAGGCTAACAACTAATGAAAAACTGTTTTTT,CSVRDRLTTNEKLFF
TRBJ2-4,TRBV5-1,NA,few,TGCGCCAGCAGTCGGCCGGAGGGAGGCAAAAACATTCAGTACTTC,CASSRPEGGKNIQYF
TRBJ2-2,TRBV11-1,NA,few,TGTGCCAGCAGCTCAATCCGGGACCTGGTAGCCGGGGAGCTGTTTTTT,CASSSIRDLVAGELFF
TRBJ2-7,TRBV20-1,NA,many,TGCAGTGCTAGAGAGGAGGCAGGGCTCTCCTACGAGCAGTACTTC,CSAREEAGLSYEQYF